The source of this T cell receptor (beta chain) is a study of human T cells and chemical hapten exposure. Study-wide background: Throughout the roughly 24-week study, diphenylcyclopropenone was applied weekly to the patients' scalps. Study-level results: Controls formed significantly fewer large CDR3 similarity clusters than expanded TCRs did. Donor immune responses may differ from healthy people's, since all donors had alopecia.

Points on this clonotype: Its antigen remains unidentified.

The V end was cut by 4 bases, the J end by 11 bases, with 18 bases between. Germline V CDR1 and CDR2: LGHDT, YNNKEL (reference sequence). The CDR3 contains 14 residues. TCRdb passed the RACE reads through MiXCR, listing each CDR3 protein once. This sample has roughly 74,000 distinct CDR3 sequences, with around a third found just once. Time point specified: patch test 1, 2 weeks after DPC sensitization. Treatment in this sample: therapeutic diphenylcyclopropenone sensitization with weekly scalp DPC. The study enrolled 18 to 70-year-old alopecia patients suitable for DPC. This TCR derives from a man in his forties with alopecia areata. Some clones in this sample may be carry-over from other donors' samples. The V call is TRBV3-1, the J call TRBJ2-1; D is possibly TRBD2 (6 bases). The specimen was whole blood, collected in connection with sensitization to the hapten diphenylcyclopropenone (DPC). In DNA form, the CDR3 reads TGTGCCAGCAGCCCCGGGACTCCGATCACCAAGCAGTTCTTC. This encodes CASSPGTPITKQFF.